This is a list of T cell receptor beta chains from one sample in a study of CD8 T cells in ankylosing spondylitis. TCRdb used MiXCR to reprocess the 5' RACE reads, holding one entry per CDR3 protein. The sample consists of 150,000 to 200,000 distinct CDR3 sequences, over 10% of them appearing once. Sequenced input: blood, either unsorted or a sorted T cell fraction (not recorded which). Receptors were obtained from a female donor with ankylosing spondylitis or in good health (not recorded which). Each CDR3 is given without its conserved first and last residue. Fields, in order: clone size, V gene, J gene, CDR3 protein. Rows give clone size only sometimes, using once, few, many, or a class for an expanded clone.

abundance: many
v_gene: TRBV12-3/TRBV12-4
j_gene: TRBJ1-3
CDR3aa: ASSLRGQGTGNTIY

abundance: -
v_gene: TRBV20-1
j_gene: TRBJ1-1
CDR3aa: SRGGAETEAF

abundance: -
v_gene: TRBV12-3/TRBV12-4
j_gene: TRBJ2-2
CDR3aa: ASTPTANTGELF

abundance: many
v_gene: TRBV6-6
j_gene: TRBJ2-7
CDR3aa: ASRDSKTYEQY

abundance: many
v_gene: TRBV20-1
j_gene: TRBJ1-3
CDR3aa: SGGGTGNTIY

abundance: few
v_gene: TRBV5-1
j_gene: TRBJ2-6
CDR3aa: ASSAQGALGANVLT

abundance: many
v_gene: TRBV20-1
j_gene: TRBJ2-1
CDR3aa: SARDSTGYNEQF

abundance: many
v_gene: TRBV5-1
j_gene: TRBJ2-7
CDR3aa: ASSQDYEQY

abundance: many
v_gene: TRBV12-3/TRBV12-4
j_gene: TRBJ1-1
CDR3aa: ASSLTAQASQRAF

abundance: many
v_gene: TRBV7-2
j_gene: TRBJ1-3
CDR3aa: ASSEFTSGNTIY

abundance: -
v_gene: TRBV7-2
j_gene: TRBJ2-3
CDR3aa: ASSSGTGQSSTDTQY

abundance: few
v_gene: TRBV7-3
j_gene: TRBJ2-7
CDR3aa: ASSLTGHEQY

abundance: many
v_gene: TRBV28
j_gene: TRBJ2-1
CDR3aa: ASSLLPGGFNEQF

abundance: many
v_gene: TRBV12-3/TRBV12-4
j_gene: TRBJ1-5
CDR3aa: ASRMGQGSNQPQH

abundance: few
v_gene: TRBV28
j_gene: TRBJ1-5
CDR3aa: ASSVDLNSNQPQH

abundance: -
v_gene: TRBV7-9
j_gene: TRBJ1-2
CDR3aa: ASSLGPGFRNGYT

abundance: many
v_gene: TRBV6-1
j_gene: TRBJ2-2
CDR3aa: ASSLREDRFYTGELF

abundance: many
v_gene: TRBV5-1
j_gene: TRBJ2-1
CDR3aa: ASSLDGGGDNEQF

abundance: -
v_gene: TRBV12-3/TRBV12-4
j_gene: TRBJ1-5
CDR3aa: ASPLANRAQH

abundance: few
v_gene: TRBV20-1
j_gene: TRBJ2-3
CDR3aa: CARDESSGTADTQY

abundance: many
v_gene: TRBV11-2
j_gene: TRBJ2-1
CDR3aa: ASSPVPGERNEQF

abundance: few
v_gene: TRBV9
j_gene: TRBJ2-5
CDR3aa: ASSPPGLAGEGKTQY

abundance: many
v_gene: TRBV10-3
j_gene: TRBJ1-3
CDR3aa: AITGVSGNTIY

abundance: many
v_gene: TRBV18
j_gene: TRBJ1-5
CDR3aa: ASSPSAKGYDQPQH

abundance: -
v_gene: TRBV18
j_gene: TRBJ2-1
CDR3aa: ASSLGRFLSYNEQF

abundance: many
v_gene: TRBV11-3
j_gene: TRBJ2-1
CDR3aa: ASSRTGDSPYNEQF

abundance: many
v_gene: TRBV6-5
j_gene: TRBJ2-5
CDR3aa: ASSSNDLAVQETQY

abundance: many
v_gene: TRBV20-1
j_gene: TRBJ1-1
CDR3aa: SALPTLKAF

abundance: -
v_gene: TRBV5-1
j_gene: TRBJ1-2
CDR3aa: ASSYSYDRSYGYT

abundance: -
v_gene: TRBV27
j_gene: TRBJ2-5
CDR3aa: ASSLSGTSGAETQY

abundance: many
v_gene: TRBV6-1
j_gene: TRBJ1-1
CDR3aa: ATSSPGTGWTEAF

abundance: -
v_gene: TRBV20-1
j_gene: TRBJ2-1
CDR3aa: GALLAGEGAEQF

abundance: few
v_gene: TRBV28
j_gene: TRBJ1-3
CDR3aa: ASSFRSRDTIY

abundance: -
v_gene: TRBV18
j_gene: TRBJ1-2
CDR3aa: ASSPPDYGYT

abundance: -
v_gene: TRBV30
j_gene: TRBJ2-1
CDR3aa: AWSVRDPGGKF

abundance: many
v_gene: TRBV12-3/TRBV12-4
j_gene: TRBJ1-2
CDR3aa: ASSEDRAYGYT

abundance: -
v_gene: TRBV12-3/TRBV12-4
j_gene: TRBJ2-7
CDR3aa: ASSFSGDEQY